Following are 8 T cell receptor beta chains from one sample sequenced in a study of blood T cell repertoires in COVID-19. Sequencing used immunoSEQ multiplex PCR; TCRdb keeps in-frame clones, though not all of them. The table lists approximately 440,000 clones, 88% of them singletons. The sequenced material came from peripheral blood. Source of these receptors: a woman between 45 and 65 years old with COVID-19, enrolled during active disease.

The chain is built from TRBV5-1 and TRBJ2-7; perhaps TRBD2 as D (7 bases). This CDR3 is 14 amino acids long. Germline CDR1 reads SGHRS; CDR2 reads YFSETQ. Deletions cut 5 bases from V and 1 base from J, with 13 bases between. CDR3 sequence reads: CASSPRGASYEQYF. In DNA form, the CDR3 reads TGCGCCAGCAGTCCCCGGGGGGCTTCCTACGAGCAGTACTTC.

The V call is TRBV29-1, the J call TRBJ1-1; no firm D call. The CDR3 is 12 residues long. The V end lost 4 bases, the J end lost 2 bases, and 8 bases lay between the germline ends. CDR1 is SQVTM and CDR2 is ANQGSEA in the germline V gene. The CDR3 DNA is TGCAGCGTTGGATCGGTAAACACTGAAGCTTTCTTT. It yields the protein CSVGSVNTEAFF.

V usage is TRBV7-9 and J usage is TRBJ1-2; the D gene is possibly TRBD1 (6 bases). Deletions cut 1 base from V and 7 bases from J, with 10 bases between. The CDR3 length is 13 residues. The germline V gene has CDR1 SEHNR and CDR2 FQNEAQ (reference sequence). The DNA of the CDR3 is TGTGCCAGCAGCTTAGGGGACACATCTGGCTACACCTTC. Translation gives CASSLGDTSGYTF. Using reference TRBV7-9 and TRBJ1-2 for the parts outside the CDR3, the full variable domain is DTGVSQNPRHKITKRGQNVTFRCDPISEHNRLYWYRQTLGQGPEFLTYFQNEAQLEKSRLLSDRFSAERPKGSFSTLEIQRTEQGDSAMYLCASSLGDTSGYTFGSGTRLTVV.

This rearrangement joins TRBV30 to TRBJ1-4; tentatively, D is TRBD1 (5 bases). Germline V lookup: CDR1 GTSNPN, CDR2 SVGIG (reference sequence). This CDR3 contains 15 residues. Trimming stripped 2 bases from V and 8 bases from J, with 18 bases between. CDR3 in DNA: TGTGCCTGGAGTCCGTGGGACCTCCGGGGGGAAAAACTGTTTTTT. It encodes CAWSPWDLRGEKLFF.

This chain links TRBV6-6 with TRBJ2-6; D is perhaps TRBD2 (6 bases). The CDR3 is 16 amino acids. The V gene's germline CDR1 is MNHNY and CDR2 SVGAGI (reference sequence). Trimming took 7 bases from V and 0 from J, leaving 13 bases between them. The CDR3 sequence is CASTARGPSGANVLTF. CDR3 coding DNA: TGTGCCAGCACCGCGCGGGGACCCTCTGGGGCCAACGTCCTGACTTTC.

CDR3 region: CSVEQLSTDTQYF. The CDR3 nucleotides are TGCAGCGTTGAGCAACTTAGCACAGATACGCAGTATTTT. J is TRBJ2-3 and V is TRBV29-1; D is unresolved. There are 13 residues in the CDR3. CDR1 and CDR2 (germline): SQVTM, ANQGSEA. V lost 3 bases and J 0 bases, leaving 7 bases between the germline ends.

This clone was detected only a few times. This chain joins TRBV4-1 and TRBJ1-1, with D tentatively TRBD1 (5 bases). The CDR3 contains 16 residues. Germline values: CDR1 MGHRA, CDR2 YSYEKL. V was shortened by 4 bases and J by 1 base, with 16 bases between the two germline ends. CDR3 bases: TGCGCCAGCAGCCGGTCCTCCCGGGGGGGGAACACTGAAGCTTTCTTT. Translated, it gives CASSRSSRGGNTEAFF.

The V gene is TRBV5-1, the J gene TRBJ2-7; a weak D match, TRBD2 (5 bases). Looked up from germline, CDR1 is SGHRS and CDR2 is YFSETQ. This CDR3 is built from 14 residues. The V end lost 0 bases, the J end lost 7 bases, and 14 bases lay between the germline ends. CDR3 coding DNA: TGCGCCAGCAGCTTGGCAGCGGTCTCTAGGGAGCAGTACTTC. Translation: CASSLAAVSREQYF.